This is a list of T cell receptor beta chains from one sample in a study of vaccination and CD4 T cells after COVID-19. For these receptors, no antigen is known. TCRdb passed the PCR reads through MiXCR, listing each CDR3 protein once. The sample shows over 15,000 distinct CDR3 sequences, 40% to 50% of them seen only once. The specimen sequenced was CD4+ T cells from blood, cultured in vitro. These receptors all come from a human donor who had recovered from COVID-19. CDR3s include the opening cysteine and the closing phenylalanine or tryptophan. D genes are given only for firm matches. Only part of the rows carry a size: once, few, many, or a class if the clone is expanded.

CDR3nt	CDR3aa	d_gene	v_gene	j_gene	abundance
TGTGCCAGCATCCCTTCGGTCGGGACAGGGTTCCCCAATGAGCAGTTCTTC	CASIPSVGTGFPNEQFF	TRBD1	TRBV28	TRBJ2-1	NA
TGTGCCACCTCGGCCTGGACAGGGATATTAGAAGGCTACACCTTC	CATSAWTGILEGYTF	TRBD1	TRBV28	TRBJ1-2	few
TGCGCCAGCAGCCAAGAATCTCTTAGACTGGGGCCAGAGACCCAGTACTTC	CASSQESLRLGPETQYF	NA	TRBV4-1	TRBJ2-5	NA
TGTGCCAGCAGCTTGGGATCCCGGGGGAGTAATTCACCCCTCCACTTT	CASSLGSRGSNSPLHF	NA	TRBV5-4	TRBJ1-6	few
TGCAGTGCTACCGACAAGAACTATGGCTACACCTTC	CSATDKNYGYTF	NA	TRBV20-1	TRBJ1-2	few
TGTGCCAGCAGCCCCCGACTAGCGGCCACAGATACGCAGTATTTT	CASSPRLAATDTQYF	TRBD2	TRBV7-8	TRBJ2-3	NA
TGCAGTGCTAACCTCTTTAGCGGGAGGGTCGAAGAGACCCAGTACTTC	CSANLFSGRVEETQYF	TRBD2	TRBV20-1	TRBJ2-5	NA
TGCAGTGCTAGTCCCCGACCGGGACAGCAAATCTATGGCTACACCTTC	CSASPRPGQQIYGYTF	TRBD1	TRBV20-1	TRBJ1-2	few
TGTGCCAGCAGCGGGGGTGAAGCCTACGAGCAGTACTTC	CASSGGEAYEQYF	NA	TRBV6-1	TRBJ2-7	NA
TGCAGTGCTAGAGTCGGAGGCAGTGGTGGGAACACTGAAGCTTTCTTT	CSARVGGSGGNTEAFF	NA	TRBV20-1	TRBJ1-1	few
TGTGCCAGCAGCTTAGGGGGAAGTCAGCCCCAGCATTTT	CASSLGGSQPQHF	NA	TRBV7-8	TRBJ1-5	medium-sized
TGTGCCATCACAGACTCTGGAAACACCATATATTTT	CAITDSGNTIYF	NA	TRBV10-3	TRBJ1-3	few
TGTGCCACCAGCGGGGGCCTACGATACGAGCAGTACTTC	CATSGGLRYEQYF	NA	TRBV15	TRBJ2-7	NA
TGTGCCAGCAGTTTGAGTCAGCCCCAGCATTTT	CASSLSQPQHF	NA	TRBV28	TRBJ1-5	NA
TGTGCCAGCAGCCGGGACAGAGATCAGCCCCAGCATTTT	CASSRDRDQPQHF	TRBD1	TRBV6-1	TRBJ1-5	few
TGTGCCATCACGAGGGAGTTTTTGAGCTACGAGCAGTACTTC	CAITREFLSYEQYF	NA	TRBV10-3	TRBJ2-7	NA
TGTGCCAGCAGTCGAACGGGGAATCAGCCCCAGCATTTT	CASSRTGNQPQHF	NA	TRBV12-3/TRBV12-4	TRBJ1-5	few
TGTGCCAGCAGCCTATACCAGGGTGTCAACACTGAAGCTTTCTTT	CASSLYQGVNTEAFF	NA	TRBV14	TRBJ1-1	NA
TGTGCCAGCAGTTTCATCCGGACAGGGGCCGTCTATGGCTACACCTTC	CASSFIRTGAVYGYTF	TRBD1	TRBV6-7	TRBJ1-2	few
TGTGCCAGTAGGACTAGCGGGAGTAAAGATACGCAGTATTTT	CASRTSGSKDTQYF	TRBD2	TRBV19	TRBJ2-3	few
TGCGCCAGCAGCCAGACAGGGTCTGAAGCTTTCTTT	CASSQTGSEAFF	TRBD1	TRBV10-1	TRBJ1-1	few
TGCACCAGCAGCCAAATCGACAGGGGGAATGAAAAACTGTTTTTT	CTSSQIDRGNEKLFF	NA	TRBV1	TRBJ1-4	few
TGTGCCACCTCCTCAGGGGGGAGCTCCTACAATGAGCAGTTCTTC	CATSSGGSSYNEQFF	NA	TRBV24-1	TRBJ2-1	NA
TGTGCCAGCAGCAAAGGGTCCCAGGGCCGACAATATAGCAATCAGCCCCAGCATTTT	CASSKGSQGRQYSNQPQHF	NA	TRBV21-1	TRBJ1-5	few
TGTGCCAGCAGCCAAGCGTATGGGACAGGGGGCTACGAGCAGTACTTC	CASSQAYGTGGYEQYF	TRBD1	TRBV3-1	TRBJ2-7	NA
TGTGCCAGCAGCCGACAGGGAACTGAAGCTTTCTTT	CASSRQGTEAFF	TRBD1	TRBV6-1	TRBJ1-1	NA
TGTGCCAGCAGCTGGACAAGCTCCTACGAGCAGTACTTC	CASSWTSSYEQYF	NA	TRBV7-2	TRBJ2-7	NA
TGTGCCAGCAGCTGGGAGAGAGGGAACTATGGCTACACCTTC	CASSWERGNYGYTF	NA	TRBV5-5	TRBJ1-2	few
TGTGCCACCAGTGCAGGGAACACTGAAGCTTTCTTT	CATSAGNTEAFF	NA	TRBV24-1	TRBJ1-1	NA
TGTGCCACCAGCAGAAATGAAAAAATTTGGGTGTGTCAGCCCCAGCATTTT	CATSRNEKIWVCQPQHF	NA	TRBV15	TRBJ1-5	NA
TGTGCCAGCAGCCACAAGGATACGCAGTATTTT	CASSHKDTQYF	NA	TRBV7-9	TRBJ2-3	NA
TGTGCCAGCAGTTTAGGACAATATAATTCACCCCTCCACTTT	CASSLGQYNSPLHF	NA	TRBV27	TRBJ1-6	few
TGCAGTGCGGACCGGGACGGGATAAGCTCCTACGAGCAGTACTTC	CSADRDGISSYEQYF	NA	TRBV20-1	TRBJ2-7	few